This TCR beta chain emerged from a study of T-cell memory formation after mild COVID-19. The overall study: TCR clusters were largely donor specific. General study results and limits: While clones contracting from day 15 to 85 were balanced between CD4 and CD8, later expanders leaned CD4+. Among CD4+ contracting clones, most were CM and EM, and CD8+ ones EMRA.

This clonotype was observed at least ten times. Its antigen is as yet unknown. The TCR alpha and TCR beta cDNA libraries, bearing sample barcodes and UMIs, were generated by 5'RACE using constant-segment primers. MiXCR, run by TCRdb on the 5' RACE reads, gives a single entry per CDR3 protein. The sample records hundreds of thousands of distinct CDR3 sequences, approximately 16% being singletons. J lost 1 base, V lost 4 bases, and 3 bases had no gene match. The CDR3 is 14 amino acids. Germline-derived CDR1 and CDR2 are MGHRA and YSYEKL. The rearrangement links TRBV4-1 to TRBJ2-5, with 7 bases fitting TRBD1. Sequencing was performed on PBMCs or a T cell subset sorted from them (not recorded which). The TCR sequence derives from a man aged 18 to 29 who had mild COVID-19 (a few samples of this study predate the infection). Cell type and time point are not known. CDR3 nucleotide sequence: TGCGCCAGCAGCCGCACAGGGGCCCAAGAGACCCAGTACTTC. Protein: CASSRTGAQETQYF.